The 10 T cell receptor beta chains given below trace back to one sample, sequenced in a study of T cell changes during pregnancy in multiple sclerosis. The method was immunoSEQ multiplex PCR; TCRdb's version includes in-frame clones alone and lacks a portion of them. The sample carries approximately 72,000 clones, around 90% recorded once. The sequencing here drew on peripheral blood, taken in the first trimester of pregnancy. These receptors were collected from a female donor in good health, enrolled as a control in a pregnancy study.

This clone was recorded once. V gene TRBV7-6 combines with J gene TRBJ2-1, with 11 bases matching TRBD2. Germline CDR1 and CDR2: SGHVS and FNYEAQ. There are 16 residues in the CDR3. V dropped 7 bases and J dropped 6; count of bases not matched to a gene: 11. CDR3: CASTRSGLAVVNEQFF. As DNA, the CDR3 is TGTGCCAGCACCCGATCGGGACTAGCGGTTGTCAATGAGCAGTTCTTC.

This chain links TRBV18 with TRBJ1-3; maybe TRBD1 (5 bases). This CDR3 has 16 amino acids. The V and J ends lost 0 bases and 0 bases respectively, with 9 bases between them. CDR1 and CDR2 from the germline V gene are KGHSH and LQKENI. The CDR3 coding sequence is TGTGCCAGCTCACCACCGAAGACAGTCTCTGGAAACACCATATATTTT. Its protein product is CASSPPKTVSGNTIYF.

This chain uses TRBV27 with TRBJ1-2, with D maybe TRBD1 (5 bases). Trimming pared 0 bases from V and 6 bases from J, leaving 8 bases between. The germline V gene encodes CDR1 MNHEY and CDR2 SMNVEV (reference sequence). This CDR3 region has 13 residues. In nucleotides, the CDR3 is TGTGCCAGCAGTTTATCGGCAGGGCATGGCTACACCTTC. Its protein product is CASSLSAGHGYTF.

The V and J genes are TRBV28 and TRBJ1-1; D remains unclear. Germline V gives CDR1 MDHEN, CDR2 SYDVKM. The CDR3 is 11 residues long. With 5 bases removed from V and 5 bases from J, the gap between germline ends came to 6 bases. Here the CDR3 reads CASSLGTEAFF. CDR3 in DNA: TGTGCCAGCAGTCTAGGAACTGAAGCTTTCTTT.

This rearrangement joins TRBV2 to TRBJ1-2, with D maybe TRBD1 (5 bases). The CDR3 loop spans 13 amino acids. Germline V gene lookup returns CDR1 SNHLY and CDR2 FYNNEI. V gave up 3 bases and J gave up 4 bases, with 9 bases separating them. CDR3 nucleotide sequence: TGTGCCAGCAGTGAGTGGGGCTCCTATGGCTACACCTTC. Translating it yields CASSEWGSYGYTF. Full variable domain (rest looked up from reference TRBV2 and TRBJ1-2): EPEVTQTPSHQVTQMGQEVILRCVPISNHLYFYWYRQILGQKVEFLVSFYNNEISEKSEIFDDQFSVERPDGSNFTLKIRSTKLEDSAMYFCASSEWGSYGYTFGSGTRLTVV.

This chain joins TRBV27 and TRBJ2-1, with D maybe TRBD1 (6 bases). The germline V gene encodes CDR1 MNHEY and CDR2 SMNVEV (reference sequence). Trimming removed 2 bases at V and 6 bases at J, with 8 bases between. CDR3 length: 13 residues. CDR3 residues: CASSLLGGNEQFF. The CDR3, as DNA: TGTGCCAGCAGTTTACTAGGGGGCAATGAGCAGTTCTTC.

This clone was observed once. The chain employs TRBV19 and TRBJ2-1, with D possibly being TRBD2 (6 bases). V gave up 0 bases and J gave up 5 bases, with 17 bases separating them. This CDR3 has 17 residues. Germline V gene lookup returns CDR1 LNHDA and CDR2 SQIVND (reference sequence). The CDR3 reads CASSIEGWRGSHNEQFF. The CDR3 DNA sequence: TGTGCCAGTAGTATAGAGGGATGGCGGGGTAGTCACAATGAGCAGTTCTTC.

The J gene is TRBJ2-1, the V gene TRBV19; 9 bases line up with TRBD1. This CDR3 has 15 residues. Trimming cost V 4 bases and J 4 bases; bases outside gene matches: 5. Per the germline V gene, CDR1 is LNHDA and CDR2 is SQIVND (reference sequence). The CDR3 DNA sequence: TGTGCCAGTAGTACCGACAGGGGGGCATACAATGAGCAGTTCTTC. Protein product: CASSTDRGAYNEQFF.

This chain links TRBV6-5 with TRBJ2-7, with D hard to call. This CDR3 contains 11 residues. Germline-derived CDR1 and CDR2 are MNHEY and SVGAGI. V was clipped by 0 bases and J by 6 bases, with 3 bases between them. For the CDR3, the DNA is TGTGCCAGCAGTTACTCCGGCGAGCAGTACTTC. Its protein is CASSYSGEQYF.

The CDR3 loop is CATSFEDLNYEQYF. As DNA, the CDR3 is TGTGCCACCTCGTTTGAGGACTTAAACTACGAGCAGTACTTC. The V and J genes are TRBV5-5 and TRBJ2-7; D is possibly TRBD2 (5 bases). This CDR3 region has 14 residues. Deletions cut 9 bases from V and 3 bases from J, with 19 bases between. CDR1 and CDR2 from the germline V gene are SGHKS and YYEKEE (reference sequence). Based on the CDR3 plus reference TRBV5-5 and TRBJ2-7, the full variable domain is DAGVTQSPTHLIKTRGQQVTLRCSPISGHKSVSWYQQVLGQGPQFIFQYYEKEERGRGNFPDRFSARQFPNYSSELNVNALLLGDSALYLCATSFEDLNYEQYFGPGTRLTVT.